This T cell receptor (beta chain) was recorded in a study of cytomegalovirus exposure and HLA in healthy donors. Study conclusions and caveats: Fewer N-insertions than the roughly 670-donor mean were reportedly shown by an Asian-associated ancestry cluster in a later analysis.

Regarding this clone: Its specificity is not known.

V dropped 0 bases and J dropped 4; count of bases not matched to a gene: 1. Per the germline V gene, CDR1 is LNHDA and CDR2 is SQIVND (reference sequence). The CDR3 has 14 residues. Primers included in the PCR were 60 Vbeta and 13 Jbeta primers. Data came from immunoSEQ multiplex PCR; TCRdb stores just in-frame clones and leaves some out. This sample has a few hundred thousand clones; roughly four fifths occur once, and the top ten carry approximately 0.22%. The sequence was obtained from a girl aged 2-10 years in good health and CMV-seronegative. The V call is TRBV19, the J call TRBJ2-7, with 9 bases that match TRBD2. Sequencing was done on a sample of PBMCs. CDR3 in DNA: TGTGCCAGTAGTATAGATCTAGCGGGGTACGAGCAGTACTTC. It specifies CASSIDLAGYEQYF.